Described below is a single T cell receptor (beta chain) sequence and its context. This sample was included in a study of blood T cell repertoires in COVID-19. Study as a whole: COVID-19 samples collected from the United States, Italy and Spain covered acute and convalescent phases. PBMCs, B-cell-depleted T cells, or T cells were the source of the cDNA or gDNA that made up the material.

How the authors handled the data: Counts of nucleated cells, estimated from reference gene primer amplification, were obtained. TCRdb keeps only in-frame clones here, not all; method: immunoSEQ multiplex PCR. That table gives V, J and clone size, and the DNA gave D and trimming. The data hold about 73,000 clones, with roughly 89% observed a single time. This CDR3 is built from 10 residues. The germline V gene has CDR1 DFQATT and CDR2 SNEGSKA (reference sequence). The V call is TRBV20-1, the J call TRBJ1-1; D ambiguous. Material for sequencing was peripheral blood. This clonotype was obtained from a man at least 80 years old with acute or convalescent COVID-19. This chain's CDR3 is CRTSQDEAFF. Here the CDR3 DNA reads TGCAGGACCTCCCAGGATGAAGCTTTCTTT.